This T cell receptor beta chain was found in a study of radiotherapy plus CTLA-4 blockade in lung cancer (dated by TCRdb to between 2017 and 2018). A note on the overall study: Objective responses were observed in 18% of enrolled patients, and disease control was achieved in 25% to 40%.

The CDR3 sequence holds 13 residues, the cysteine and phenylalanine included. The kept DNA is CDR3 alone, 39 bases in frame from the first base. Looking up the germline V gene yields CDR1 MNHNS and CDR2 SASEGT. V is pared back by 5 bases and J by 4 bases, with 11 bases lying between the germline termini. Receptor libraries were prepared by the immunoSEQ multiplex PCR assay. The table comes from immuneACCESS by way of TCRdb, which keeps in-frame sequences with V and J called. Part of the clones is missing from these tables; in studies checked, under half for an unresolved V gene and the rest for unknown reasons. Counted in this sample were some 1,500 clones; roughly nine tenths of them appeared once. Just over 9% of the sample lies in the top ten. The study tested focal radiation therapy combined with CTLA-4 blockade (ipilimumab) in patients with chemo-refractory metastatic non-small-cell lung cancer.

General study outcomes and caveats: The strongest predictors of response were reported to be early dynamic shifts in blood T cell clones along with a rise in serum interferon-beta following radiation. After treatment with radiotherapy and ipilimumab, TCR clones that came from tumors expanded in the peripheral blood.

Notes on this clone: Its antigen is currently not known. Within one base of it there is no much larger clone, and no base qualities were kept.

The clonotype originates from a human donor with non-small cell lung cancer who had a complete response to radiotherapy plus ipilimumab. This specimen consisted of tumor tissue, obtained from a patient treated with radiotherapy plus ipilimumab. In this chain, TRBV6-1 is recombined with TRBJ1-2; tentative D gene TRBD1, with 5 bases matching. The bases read TGTGCCAGCAGTAAAACGGGGACCTATGGCTACACCTTC. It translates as CASSKTGTYGYTF.